Listed below are T cell receptor beta chains from one sample, sequenced in a study of CD8+ T cells in alopecia areata. Clones were read by immunoSEQ multiplex PCR, and TCRdb kept only the in-frame ones, dropping some. The sample carries under 250,000 clones, approximately 53% recorded once. Sequencing was done on a sample of CD8+ T cells sorted from blood. Source of these receptors: a human donor in good health. The CDR3 runs from the conserved cysteine through the conserved F or W. The D gene is left open where the match is weak. Rows give clone size only sometimes, using once, few, many, or a class for an expanded clone.

v_call	d_call	j_call	clone_size	cdr3_aa	cdr3_nt
TRBV25-1	TRBD1	TRBJ2-7	NA	CASSSYRGDEQYF	TGTGCCAGCAGCTCTTACAGGGGGGACGAGCAGTACTTC
TRBV11-3	NA	TRBJ2-2	few	CASSNVVGSTGELFF	TGTGCCAGCAGCAACGTGGTCGGATCGACCGGGGAGCTGTTTTTT
TRBV7-9	NA	TRBJ2-1	NA	CASSLGHTGHNEQFF	TGTGCCAGCAGCTTAGGACATACAGGGCACAATGAGCAGTTCTTC
TRBV29-1	TRBD1	TRBJ2-5	NA	CSAAGTGVEETQYF	TGCAGCGCCGCCGGGACAGGGGTTGAAGAGACCCAGTACTTC
TRBV5-4	NA	TRBJ2-5	NA	CASIDPQETQYF	TGTGCCAGCATAGATCCTCAAGAGACCCAGTACTTC
TRBV19	TRBD1	TRBJ1-1	few	CASSIGDRNTEAFF	TGTGCCAGTAGTATTGGGGACAGGAACACTGAAGCTTTCTTT
TRBV7-8	TRBD1	TRBJ2-1	NA	CASSTPGTGTYNEQFF	TGTGCCAGCAGCACCCCCGGGACAGGTACCTACAATGAGCAGTTCTTC
TRBV6-5	NA	TRBJ1-2	NA	CASSYTRGDGYTF	TGTGCCAGCAGTTACACCAGGGGCGATGGCTACACCTTC
TRBV30	NA	TRBJ2-7	NA	CAWSLDSSYEQYF	TGTGCCTGGAGTCTGGACTCCTCCTACGAGCAGTACTTC
TRBV30	NA	TRBJ1-4	NA	CAWSVVHSEKLFF	TGTGCCTGGAGTGTAGTTCACAGTGAAAAACTGTTTTTT
TRBV7-2	NA	TRBJ2-2	NA	CASSLMAGELFF	TGTGCCAGCAGCTTAATGGCCGGGGAGCTGTTTTTT
TRBV6-6	NA	TRBJ2-7	NA	CASSYGLRDNYEQYF	TGTGCCAGCAGTTACGGACTTCGGGACAACTACGAGCAGTACTTC
TRBV29-1	NA	TRBJ1-1	NA	CSVEDGVAGSTEAFF	TGCAGCGTTGAAGATGGCGTGGCCGGGAGCACTGAAGCTTTCTTT
TRBV25-1	NA	TRBJ2-7	once	CASSEGDGVLPYEQYF	TGTGCCAGCAGTGAAGGGGACGGGGTATTACCCTACGAGCAGTACTTC
TRBV5-1	NA	TRBJ1-5	few	CASSPGPSGNQPQHF	TGCGCCAGCAGCCCGGGACCCTCGGGCAATCAGCCCCAGCATTTT
TRBV20-1	NA	TRBJ1-1	NA	CSADAGAEAFF	TGCAGTGCCGACGCGGGTGCTGAAGCTTTCTTT
TRBV19	NA	TRBJ2-2	few	CASSIAPGPPDTGELFF	TGTGCCAGTAGTATAGCCCCAGGGCCTCCGGACACCGGGGAGCTGTTTTTT
TRBV30	NA	TRBJ1-4	NA	CAWGGISTNEKLFF	TGTGCCTGGGGCGGGATTTCAACTAATGAAAAACTGTTTTTT
TRBV29-1	NA	TRBJ2-1	once	CSVNRQTGIYNEQFF	TGCAGCGTTAATAGACAGACCGGGATTTACAATGAGCAGTTCTTC
TRBV7-9	NA	TRBJ1-6	NA	CASRSGINSPLHF	TGTGCCAGCAGGTCAGGGATTAATTCACCCCTCCACTTT
TRBV18	NA	TRBJ2-1	NA	CASSPTAVRGNYNEQFF	TGTGCCAGCTCACCAACAGCTGTCAGGGGCAACTACAATGAGCAGTTCTTC
TRBV27	NA	TRBJ1-1	NA	CASSFKAANTEAFF	TGTGCCAGCAGTTTTAAGGCAGCTAACACTGAAGCTTTCTTT
TRBV27	NA	TRBJ1-4	NA	CASSSLGERLNEKLFF	TGTGCCAGCAGTTCACTAGGAGAGAGACTAAATGAAAAACTGTTTTTT
TRBV9	NA	TRBJ1-2	NA	CASTGTYYGYTF	TGTGCCAGCACCGGGACATACTATGGCTACACCTTC
TRBV2	NA	TRBJ1-4	few	CASRAGVGEKLFF	TGTGCCAGCAGGGCAGGGGTTGGAGAAAAACTGTTTTTT
TRBV4-1	NA	TRBJ2-2	NA	CASSQGVYGELFF	TGCGCCAGCAGCCAGGGGGTGTACGGGGAGCTGTTTTTT
TRBV10-2	NA	TRBJ2-5	NA	CASSESSAGRKTQYF	TGCGCCAGCAGTGAAAGTTCCGCAGGGCGGAAGACCCAGTACTTC
TRBV19	NA	TRBJ1-2	few	CASKGNGYTF	TGTGCCAGTAAGGGCAATGGCTACACCTTC
TRBV29-1	NA	TRBJ1-5	NA	CSVAGDGQPQHF	TGCAGCGTTGCAGGGGACGGTCAGCCCCAGCATTTT
TRBV7-9	NA	TRBJ1-1	few	CASSLSTEAFF	TGTGCCAGCAGCTTAAGTACTGAAGCTTTCTTT
TRBV19	NA	TRBJ2-7	few	CASSSGTGSYEQYF	TGTGCCAGTAGTTCCGGGACGGGCTCCTACGAGCAGTACTTC
TRBV27	NA	TRBJ2-3	NA	CASTYQTDRPDTQYF	TGTGCCAGCACCTATCAAACAGACCGGCCAGATACGCAGTATTTT
TRBV19	NA	TRBJ1-1	few	CASSIAGKAEAFF	TGTGCCAGTAGTATAGCGGGGAAGGCTGAAGCTTTCTTT